This T cell receptor beta chain was identified during a study of blood T cell repertoires in COVID-19. At the level of the study: Some COVID-19 samples were acute and others convalescent; all came from the United States, Italy and Spain. T cells, B-cell-depleted T cells, or PBMCs provided the cDNA or gDNA that served as material.

Per the authors' pipeline: Cell counts per sample came from amplifying reference gene primers. This table comes from immunoSEQ multiplex PCR, and its TCRdb copy is limited to in-frame clones, with some not included. V, J and clone size are taken as reported in that table, and D and trimming were inferred from the DNA itself. Among approximately 74,000 clones listed, around 93% were seen once. The CDR3 is made up of 13 amino acids. The germline V gene has CDR1 KGHSH and CDR2 LQKENI. J was trimmed by 6 bases and V by 3 bases; bases with no gene match: 1. The receptor was isolated from a woman in her sixties with active COVID-19. V usage is TRBV18 and J usage is TRBJ2-3, with TRBD2 matching over 9 bases. The sequenced material came from peripheral blood. DNA for the CDR3: TGTGCCAGCTCACCTAGCGGGAGTGATACGCAGTATTTT. Its protein is CASSPSGSDTQYF.